The next 19 T cell receptor beta chains were all read from a single sample in a study of blood T cells in healthy people across ages. Combining a sample-barcoded 5' primer with a J-beta primer mix, a second PCR ran for about 7 to 11 cycles. TCRdb called the 5' RACE reads again in MiXCR, with one record for every CDR3 protein. The sample has some 1.6 million distinct CDR3 sequences; about 35% are singletons. The sequencing sample was made of blood. The receptors shown here come from a woman in her twenties or thirties in good health.

There are many counts of this clonotype. This chain connects TRBV7-3 to TRBJ2-1, with TRBD1 as a possible D gene (5 bases). V was trimmed by 3 bases and J by 3 bases, leaving 6 bases between them. This CDR3 spans 13 amino acids. Germline-derived CDR1 and CDR2 are SGHTA and FQGTGA. CDR3 protein: CASSFQGYNEQFF. DNA of the CDR3: TGTGCCAGCAGCTTTCAGGGCTACAATGAGCAGTTCTTC.

The chain couples TRBV13 to TRBJ1-2, with 8 bases fitting TRBD1. V dropped 5 bases and J dropped 7; count of bases not matched to a gene: 12. The CDR3 sequence is 15 residues long. Germline CDR1 and CDR2: PRHDT and FYEKMQ (reference sequence). The DNA for the CDR3 is TGTGCCAGCAGCCCCCGGACAGGGAAGTTTGGTGGCTACACCTTC. It is translated as CASSPRTGKFGGYTF.

This clonotype has just a few counts. The chain employs TRBV3-1 and TRBJ2-1, with D perhaps matching TRBD1 (5 bases). CDR1 and CDR2 from the germline V gene are LGHDT and YNNKEL (reference sequence). Deletions cut 7 bases from V and 7 bases from J, with 26 bases between. CDR3 length equals 17 residues. Written as DNA, the CDR3 is TGTGCCAGCACCACAACCCCAGGGTATAACATCGCGAATGAGCAGTTCTTC. Its protein is CASTTTPGYNIANEQFF.

Of note for this clonotype: The junction differs from germline at one of its ends, possibly a read error. The CDR3, as DNA: TGTGCCGGTACTAGTCCTGGAGCCAACGTCCTGACTTTC. Protein: CAGTSPGANVLTF. V usage is TRBV6-2 or TRBV6-3 and J usage is TRBJ2-6; maybe TRBD2 (5 bases). The germline V gene has CDR1 MNHEY and CDR2 SVGEGT. This CDR3 is built from 13 residues.

This clonotype was seen a few times. V usage is TRBV28 and J usage is TRBJ2-7; TRBD1 matches at 10 bases. Per the germline V gene, CDR1 is MDHEN and CDR2 is SYDVKM. CDR3 length: 16 amino acids. V lost 3 bases and J lost 4; bases outside the gene matches: 9. CDR3 sequence: CASSFRDRGNPYEQYF. The CDR3 DNA follows: TGTGCCAGCAGTTTCCGGGACAGGGGAAATCCTTACGAGCAGTACTTC.

The rearrangement uses TRBV6-6 and TRBJ1-6; D remains unclear. With 5 bases removed from V and 6 bases from J, the gap between germline ends came to 8 bases. This CDR3 spans 13 amino acids. CDR1 and CDR2 from the germline V gene are MNHNY and SVGAGI (reference sequence). CDR3 nucleotide sequence: TGTGCCAGCAGTCCCCTGTTTAATTCACCCCTCCACTTT. Translation: CASSPLFNSPLHF.

To note about this clonotype: A much larger clone differs from this one at a single base, so this may be a read error. The chain employs TRBV10-3 and TRBJ1-2; D unresolved. CDR3 size: 12 residues. CDR1 and CDR2 (germline): ENHRY, SYGVKD. The CDR3 loop is CAIGESGYGYTF. In DNA, the CDR3 is TGTGCCATCGGTGAGTCGGGCTATGGCTACACCTTC.

This clonotype was counted a few times. The chain carries TRBV14 and TRBJ2-7, with D maybe TRBD2 (6 bases). The CDR3 sequence is 16 residues long. Germline-derived CDR1 and CDR2 are SGHDN and FVKESK. V was shortened by 5 bases and J by 0 bases, with 17 bases between the two germline ends. The CDR3 DNA sequence: TGTGCCAGCAGCACGCGGGGAGGTCTACGCTCCTACGAGCAGTACTTC. It encodes CASSTRGGLRSYEQYF. Full variable domain (missing parts from reference TRBV14 and TRBJ2-7): EAGVTQFPSHSVIEKGQTVTLRCDPISGHDNLYWYRRVMGKEIKFLLHFVKESKQDESGMPNNRFLAERTGGTYSTLKVQPAELEDSGVYFCASSTRGGLRSYEQYFGPGTRLTVT.

This clonotype has just a few counts. This clone may be a read error of a much larger clone one base away. V gene TRBV7-2 combines with J gene TRBJ2-5, with a possible D match to TRBD2 (5 bases). The CDR3 runs 13 residues. Germline values: CDR1 SGHTA, CDR2 FQGNSA. V gave up 2 bases and J gave up 13 bases, with 17 bases separating them. Here the CDR3 DNA reads TGTGCCAGCAGCTTATTGGTGACTATCGGTCCGTACTTC. Encoded protein: CASSLLVTIGPYF.

V usage is TRBV28 and J usage is TRBJ2-5; tentatively, D is TRBD1 or TRBD2 (5 bases each). From germline, CDR1 is MDHEN and CDR2 SYDVKM. V gave up 5 bases and J gave up 5 bases, with 12 bases separating them. The CDR3 length is 13 residues. The chain's CDR3 is CASSRDPAETQYF. The CDR3 nucleotides are TGTGCCAGCAGTCGGGACCCAGCGGAGACCCAGTACTTC.

This clonotype was detected ten times or more. The chain uses TRBV7-9 and TRBJ2-5; D is ambiguous. V gave up 0 bases and J gave up 5 bases, with 10 bases separating them. CDR3 length equals 14 residues. Germline CDR1 is SEHNR and CDR2 is FQNEAQ (reference sequence). CDR3 sequence reads: CASSLAGPRETQYF. As DNA, the CDR3 is TGTGCCAGCAGCTTAGCGGGCCCAAGGGAGACCCAGTACTTC.

This clonotype was seen a handful of times. This chain uses TRBV6-5 with TRBJ1-2, with D maybe TRBD1 (6 bases). Germline CDR1 MNHEY, CDR2 SVGAGI. Trimming removed 2 bases at V and 5 bases at J, with 18 bases between. The CDR3 has 16 amino acids. The CDR3 sequence: CASSYAKGQKIYGYTF. The CDR3 region has the DNA TGTGCCAGCAGTTACGCAAAAGGACAGAAAATTTATGGCTACACCTTC.

The chain is built from TRBV5-1 and TRBJ2-3; 15 bases fit TRBD2. Germline V gives CDR1 SGHRS, CDR2 YFSETQ. Trimming removed 3 bases from V and 2 bases from J; junction bases left unmatched: 7. The CDR3 extends over 18 amino acids. Here the CDR3 DNA reads TGCGCCAGCAGCTGGGGACTAGCGGGAGGACAGAACACAGATACGCAGTATTTT. Translating gives CASSWGLAGGQNTDTQYF.

The genes are TRBV4-1 and TRBJ2-3; 14 nucleotides align to TRBD2. The ends lost 0 bases at V and 4 bases at J; junction bases unmatched: 9. Looked up from germline, CDR1 is MGHRA and CDR2 is YSYEKL. This CDR3 is built from 19 residues. The CDR3 DNA is TGCGCCAGCAGCCAAGATATACGACTAGCGGGAGGGCCACCAGATACGCAGTATTTT. Its protein is CASSQDIRLAGGPPDTQYF.

The chain combines TRBV20-1 with TRBJ2-1, with a possible D match to TRBD1 (6 bases). V dropped 1 base and J dropped 7 bases, with 11 bases sitting between them. The germline gives CDR1 DFQATT, CDR2 SNEGSKA (reference sequence). The CDR3 extends over 13 amino acids. This chain's CDR3 is CSARGGPWNEQFF. The CDR3 DNA reads TGCAGTGCTAGAGGGGGGCCTTGGAATGAGCAGTTCTTC.

This clonotype was counted a few times. The chain has TRBV20-1 and TRBJ2-3; D possibly matches TRBD1 or TRBD2 (5 bases each). Deletions cut 3 bases from V and 2 bases from J, with 18 bases between. The germline V gene encodes CDR1 DFQATT and CDR2 SNEGSKA (reference sequence). The CDR3 has 16 amino acids. The DNA of the CDR3 is TGCAGTGCTAGCTCTCCCCGGGACCCCTACACAGATACGCAGTATTTT. Its translation: CSASSPRDPYTDTQYF.

The V call is TRBV9, the J call TRBJ1-5; possible D gene TRBD1, 5 bases. V shed 0 bases and J shed 4 bases, with 11 bases lying between them. CDR1 and CDR2 (germline): SGDLS, YYNGEE. There are 15 residues in the CDR3. The CDR3 nucleotides are TGTGCCAGCAGCGTAGGGGACGGGGCTAATCAGCCCCAGCATTTT. It encodes CASSVGDGANQPQHF.

The rearrangement links TRBV6-1 to TRBJ2-5; unclear D gene. The last part of the DNA fits TRBJ2-7 better; the J call may be wrong. This CDR3 spans 15 amino acids. Germline CDR1 is MNHNS and CDR2 is SASEGT. CDR3: CASRGRLGSPTEQYF. The CDR3 DNA is TGTGCCAGCAGAGGACGGTTGGGTTCCCCGACCGAGCAGTACTTC.

This clonotype was recorded many times. The rearrangement joins TRBV20-1 to TRBJ2-7; 12 bases match TRBD2. This CDR3 region has 16 residues. Germline values: CDR1 DFQATT, CDR2 SNEGSKA (reference sequence). The V gene end was trimmed by 6 bases and the J gene end by 0 bases; junction bases not matched to a gene: 9. The CDR3 DNA reads TGCAGTGCGAGGCCTAGCGGGAGGGCACCCTCCTACGAGCAGTACTTC. Translation: CSARPSGRAPSYEQYF.